These 19 T cell receptor delta chains originate from one sample sequenced in a study of γδ T cells in repeated Plasmodium falciparum infection. Vgamma9/Vdelta2+ and Vdelta2-negative gammadelta T cells were flow-sorted from PBMC for bulk sequencing. TCRdb redid clone calling on the multiplex PCR reads using CATT. The table shows 75,000 to 100,000 delta-chain clones, with over 1.3% occurring only once. Sequencing was done on a sample of gamma-delta T cells from blood. The receptors here all came from a pool of human donors (malaria-infected and uninfected, not separated).

This clone has a handful of counts. With only one base between it and a far larger clone, this is likely a read error. This same CDR3 is encoded by further DNA sequences in the sample. This chain joins TRDV1 and TRDJ1; 12 bases line up with TRDD3. This CDR3 spans 24 amino acids. CDR1 and CDR2 (germline): TSWWSYY, QGS. With V trimmed by 5 bases and J by 4 bases, 32 bases remained unmatched. The CDR3 region has the DNA TGTGCTCTTGGGCACACACTCCCGTTTCTGGTCCTGGGGGATACGTTCTATAGGGTCGATAAACTCATCTTT. It translates to CALGHTLPFLVLGDTFYRVDKLIF.

This clone was seen a handful of times. The protein held in TCRdb is that of a much larger clone and does not match this DNA's translation at residue 10, likely because of a read error; the protein shown is translated from the DNA. The chain joins TRDV2 to TRDJ1, with TRDD3 identical over 8 bases. The J gene, missing from TCRdb, was assigned here through DNA to germline matching. This CDR3 is built from 19 residues. Germline V CDR1 and CDR2: GEAIGNYY, EKD. Germline trimming cut 0 bases from V and 0 bases from J; bases unmatched to any gene: 14. CDR3 sequence (DNA): TGTGCCTGTGACACCTTAGTACTGGGGGGTACGCGGGACACCGATAAACTCATCTTT. Its protein product is CACDTLVLGGTRDTDKLIF.

In its sample, this clone was seen a few times. A read error is the likely source, as a far larger clone sits one nucleotide away. At the DNA level, this CDR3 is encoded by other sequences in the same sample as well. V and J are TRDV1 and TRDJ1; D is uncertain. TCRdb gives no J gene; it was assigned here by matching the DNA to germline. Looked up from germline, CDR1 is TSWWSYY and CDR2 is QGS. V was pared by 0 bases and J by 8 bases, with 19 bases between. This CDR3 contains 16 residues. The CDR3 DNA reads TGTGCTCTTGGGGAACTGCTGATTTCCCAGGCGGGGAAACTCATCTTT. Protein product: CALGELLISQAGKLIF.

Ten or more counts support this clone. The chain uses TRDV2 and TRDJ1, with TRDD3 matching 13 bases. V shed 3 bases, J shed 4 bases, and the junction held 10 bases outside the gene matches. CDR1 GEAIGNYY and CDR2 EKD come from the germline V gene. The CDR3 contains 17 residues. CDR3 sequence: CACDHVLGDTQNDKLIF. The CDR3 nucleotides are TGTGCCTGTGACCACGTACTGGGGGATACGCAGAACGATAAACTCATCTTT.

A remark on this clone: With only one base between it and a far larger clone, this is likely a read error. The same CDR3 is also encoded by other DNA sequences in this sample. The chain couples TRDV2 to TRDJ1; 12 bases are a match to TRDD3. The J gene, missing from TCRdb, was assigned here through DNA to germline matching. This CDR3 has 18 residues. The V gene's germline CDR1 is GEAIGNYY and CDR2 EKD. V shed 1 base, J shed 0 bases, and the junction held 8 bases outside the gene matches. The CDR3 sequence is CACDTLLGDTQYTDKLIF. The CDR3 DNA reads TGTGCCTGTGACACGCTACTGGGGGATACCCAGTACACCGATAAACTCATCTTT.

This clone was observed a handful of times. It may be a read error: a sequence one base away is much more abundant. Other DNA sequences in this sample translate to the same CDR3. V and J are TRDV1 and TRDJ1; 9 positions agree with TRDD3. Germline V gives CDR1 TSWWSYY, CDR2 QGS. The CDR3 consists of 22 residues. J was trimmed by 0 bases and V by 1 base; bases with no gene match: 21. CDR3 DNA: TGTGCTCTTGGGGAACCCGCTAGCACAGCACTGGGGGACACGGGGTACACCGATAAACTCATCTTT. Its translation is CALGEPASTALGDTGYTDKLIF.

This clone has only a few counts. This is likely an artifact of a read error, given a far larger clone one base away. The V call is TRDV1, the J call TRDJ1, with TRDD3 matching over 7 bases. In the absence of a J gene in TCRdb, the DNA was matched to germline to assign it here. There are 21 residues in the CDR3. Germline assignment: CDR1 TSWWSYY and CDR2 QGS. Here the CDR3 DNA reads TGTGCTCTCGGGGAACTCCGGGACGAACGGGGGATCCCTTTGGACACCGATAAACTCATCTTT. Its translation is CALGELRDERGIPLDTDKLIF.

This clone has just a few counts. The TCRdb record carries a much larger clone's protein, which differs from this DNA's translation at residue 13; a read error is the likely cause, and the protein listed here is the DNA translation. No J gene was named, though the V gene is TRDV1. The V gene's germline CDR1 is TSWWSYY and CDR2 QGS. There are 15 residues in the CDR3. CDR3 protein: CALGLIYLHRDKPIF. CDR3 bases: TGTGCTCTTGGGTTAATCTACCTCCACCGCGATAAACCCATCTTT.

This clone was picked up a small number of times. It differs at one base from a far larger clone, so likely a read error. Other DNA sequences in the same sample also yield this CDR3. J is TRDJ3 and V is TRDV2; TRDD3 is a possible D gene (5 bases). TCRdb carries no J gene annotation; the J gene was assigned here by matching the DNA with germline. The germline V gene has CDR1 GEAIGNYY and CDR2 EKD. CDR3 size: 15 residues. The CDR3 sequence: CACDTSTWDTRQMFF. Here the CDR3 DNA reads TGTGCCTGTGACACGTCTACCTGGGACACCCGGCAGATGTTTTTC.

This clone was seen repeatedly, ten times or more. This chain joins TRDV1 and TRDJ1; 10 bases are a match to TRDD3. Germline loops: CDR1 TSWWSYY, CDR2 QGS. The CDR3 covers 15 residues. V was clipped by 2 bases and J by 8 bases; unmatched bases: 8. The CDR3 is CALGEIMLGDNKLIF. The CDR3 DNA sequence: TGTGCTCTTGGGGAAATTATGCTGGGGGATAACAAACTCATCTTT.

To note about this clone: The TCRdb protein comes from a much larger clone and disagrees with this DNA's translation at residue 17, likely due to a read error; the protein given here is derived from the DNA. This chain links TRDV1 with TRDJ1; TRDD2 might be the D (6 bases). The CDR3 sequence is 23 residues long. The germline V gene encodes CDR1 TSWWSYY and CDR2 QGS. The V and J ends lost 0 bases and 0 bases respectively, with 32 bases between them. DNA for the CDR3: TGTGCTCTTGGGGAACTTCCACTCCTACGAGGAGGGTGGGATTCAGCGGACACCGATAAACTCATCTTT. Translated: CALGELPLLRGGWDSADTDKLIF.

A word on this clone: The protein given by TCRdb reflects a much larger clone and differs at residue 5 from this DNA's translation, likely from a read error; the protein shown is the DNA's translation. The V gene is TRDV1, the J gene TRDJ1; 7 bases line up with TRDD3. TCRdb lists no J gene, so it was determined here by aligning the DNA to germline. The germline V gene has CDR1 TSWWSYY and CDR2 QGS. The CDR3 length is 21 residues. The ends lost 4 bases at V and 0 bases at J; junction bases unmatched: 23. The chain's CDR3 is CALGGPTPPLYWGMYTDKLIF. The CDR3 bases are TGTGCTCTTGGGGGACCCACCCCCCCTTTGTACTGGGGCATGTACACCGATAAACTCATCTTT.

This clone was counted ten times or more. This could be a read error, since a much larger clone is one nucleotide away. This CDR3 is also generated by other DNA sequences in the sample. The rearrangement uses TRDV2 and TRDJ1, with a possible D match to TRDD2 (5 bases). Trimming pared 0 bases from V and 0 bases from J, leaving 28 bases between. CDR3 size: 21 residues. Looked up from germline, CDR1 is GEAIGNYY and CDR2 is EKD. This CDR3 is CACDTRPSYVLGASYTDKLIF. The CDR3 DNA reads as TGTGCCTGTGACACCCGGCCTTCGTACGTACTAGGGGCCTCGTACACCGATAAACTCATCTTT.

This clone was seen a handful of times. The protein TCRdb lists belongs to a much larger clone and differs from this DNA's translation at residue 5, which points to a read error; the protein shown is made from the DNA. The chain uses TRDV1 and TRDJ1; 7 bases fit TRDD3. Losses at the gene ends were 5 bases for V and 1 base for J; bases not matched to a gene: 25. CDR1 is TSWWSYY, CDR2 QGS, per germline. The CDR3 is 21 residues long. CDR3 bases: TGTGCTCTTGGGAAACGAGGCGGGGGTGCGGCCTGGGGGTCCCTCACCGATAAACTCATCTTT. Protein: CALGKRGGGAAWGSLTDKLIF.

This clone was recorded a few times. This probably arose from a read error, given a far larger clone one base away. The sample contains more than one DNA sequence encoding this CDR3. The V gene corresponds to TRDV1; no J gene was called; the table's D call TRDD3 went unverified against the DNA. Germline CDR1 TSWWSYY, CDR2 QGS. This CDR3 region has 21 residues. CDR3 coding DNA: TGTGCTCTTGGGGAATCGCTCTCCTATCCTTTCCTGGGGGTTTACACCGATAAACTCATCTTC. Protein sequence: CALGESLSYPFLGVYTDKLIF.

Ten or more counts support this clone. A far larger clone is just one base off, so this is likely a read error. Other DNA sequences within the sample encode an identical CDR3. The gene calls are TRDV2 and TRDJ1; tentative D call: TRDD3 (6 bases). Germline lookup yields CDR1 GEAIGNYY and CDR2 EKD. The CDR3 has 18 residues. CDR3 amino acids: CACDTLSPRDTGTDKLIF. As DNA, the CDR3 is TGTGCCTGTGACACCCTTTCTCCAAGAGATACGGGGACCGATAAGCTCATCTTT.

Ten or more counts support this clone. The chain uses TRDV2 and TRDJ3; possible D gene TRDD3, 6 bases. Trimming left V 0 bases short and J 2 bases short, with 16 bases between. The CDR3 runs to 19 residues. Germline loops: CDR1 GEAIGNYY, CDR2 EKD. The CDR3 DNA is TGTGCCTGTGACACCGCCGGGGGAGACCGCCCCTGGGACACCCGACAGATGTTTTTC. Amino acids: CACDTAGGDRPWDTRQMFF.

A note on this clone: For this DNA, TCRdb reports the protein of a much larger clone, which diverges at residue 5, most likely from a read error; the protein presented here is translated directly from the DNA. V and J are TRDV2 and TRDJ3; 8 bases align to TRDD3. Losses at the gene ends were 3 bases for V and 1 base for J; bases not matched to a gene: 13. From germline, CDR1 is GEAIGNYY and CDR2 EKD. CDR3 length equals 20 residues. CDR3 residues: CACDALSGGTGSWDTRQMFF. Here the CDR3 DNA reads TGTGCCTGTGACGCCCTTTCTGGGGGAACCGGATCCTGGGACACCCGACAGATGTTTTTC.

Many counts were recorded for this clone. As DNA, the CDR3 is TGTGCTCTTGGGTTTCCTTCCTCGTACTGGGGGAACCGATCCTGGGACACCCGACAGATGTTTTTC. This encodes CALGFPSSYWGNRSWDTRQMFF. V and J are TRDV1 and TRDJ3; 9 bases are a match to TRDD3. This CDR3 region has 22 residues. The ends lost 5 bases at V and 1 base at J; junction bases unmatched: 18. Germline values: CDR1 TSWWSYY, CDR2 QGS.